The clone carrying this T cell receptor (beta chain) was recorded only once. Germline V gene sequence: CDR1 GTSNPN, CDR2 SVGIG (reference sequence). This CDR3 contains 13 residues. Germline trimming cut 3 bases from V and 7 bases from J; bases unmatched to any gene: 5. Stated time point: baseline pretreatment blood. Treatment denoted: 15 Gy SBRT to primary tumor, nephrectomy 4 weeks later. The sample is drawn from a study of radiation and T cells in renal cell carcinoma. Sequenced by immunoSEQ multiplex PCR; TCRdb stores in-frame clones only, minus some. The table has about 88,000 clones, 75% to 90% seen once.

The sample here was blood, taken from a patient whose treatment included radiotherapy and nephrectomy. This TCR came from a middle-aged man with renal cell carcinoma. The J gene is TRBJ2-1, the V gene TRBV30; 8 positions match TRBD1. The CDR3 spells CAWRKQGVNEQFF. The CDR3 DNA reads as TGTGCCTGGAGGAAACAGGGGGTGAATGAGCAGTTCTTC.